This T cell receptor (beta chain) was identified during a study of T cell repertoires and HLA-DP antigens. On this clone itself: What it binds is unknown.

The protocol was immunoSEQ multiplex PCR, while the TCRdb copy is restricted to in-frame clones and leaves out a portion. Of some 89,000 clones listed, around 86% are singletons. CDR3 size: 14 residues. Germline loops: CDR1 SGHNT, CDR2 YYREEE (reference sequence). Trimming removed 4 bases from V and 3 bases from J; junction bases left unmatched: 4. This TCR derives from a middle-aged man in good health and CMV-seronegative. The sequencing sample was made of CD4+ T cells from PBMCs. The chain couples TRBV5-4 to TRBJ2-5, with 9 bases aligning to TRBD1. Here the CDR3 reads CASSPRTGEETQYF. The CDR3 coding sequence is TGTGCCAGCAGCCCGAGGACAGGGGAAGAGACCCAGTACTTC.